The entry that follows covers one T cell receptor (beta chain) sequence. Its antigen is as yet unknown. Since a much larger clone is just one base distant, this may be a read error. Trimming removed 0 bases from V and 1 base from J, with 10 bases in between. Germline V gene lookup returns CDR1 SEHNR and CDR2 FQNEAQ (reference sequence). The length of the CDR3 is 15 residues. Combining a sample-barcoded 5' primer with a J-beta primer mix, a second PCR ran for roughly 7 to 12 cycles. The authors tagged each cDNA molecule using a template-switch adaptor with 12 random nucleotides. Each single sample gave us at least 2.5 million CDR3-containing paired-end reads. Via MiXCR, TCRdb re-called the 5' RACE reads, giving one row per CDR3 protein. Of fewer than 800,000 distinct CDR3 sequences in the sample, roughly 20% are singletons; the top ten hold 3% to 4.5%. This sample was included in a study of blood T cells in healthy people across ages.

Notes on the study in general: Across the age range, TCR beta diversity per million T cells fell in a roughly linear way. No one knew whether donors had CMV, which possibly confounded expanded clonotype changes.

The clonotype comes from a man between 65 and 85 years old in good health. The chain links TRBV7-9 to TRBJ2-7; a weak D match, TRBD2 (6 bases). What was sequenced was blood. The CDR3 reads CASSLAGTLSYEQYF. CDR3 nucleotide sequence: TGTGCCAGCAGCTTAGCGGGGACTTTGTCCTACGAGCAGTACTTC. The entire variable domain, with the rest obtained from reference TRBV7-9 and TRBJ2-7, is as follows: DTGVSQNPRHKITKRGQNVTFRCDPISEHNRLYWYRQTLGQGPEFLTYFQNEAQLEKSRLLSDRFSAERPKGSFSTLEIQRTEQGDSAMYLCASSLAGTLSYEQYFGPGTRLTVT.